This T cell receptor beta chain was found in a study of shared clonotypes between healthy human individuals (TCRdb year 2020). In terms of the full investigation: A few men and a couple of women, aged 18 to 49 years, made up the cohort. Blood TCR repertoires of a handful of healthy adults were deeply sequenced to estimate repertoire size and the extent of clonotype sharing between individuals. Per donor, three plates each were used for CD4 naive and CD4 memory, two for CD8 naive, and one for CD8 memory. To increase sequencing depth and limit assay-specific biases, TCR repertoire library preparation and sequencing were carried out by different laboratories using diverse techniques. Per donor, leukapheresis produced somewhere between about 0.94 and 10 billion PBMCs. The paper as a whole reports these results and caveats: Sampling was restricted to blood, and TCR repertoires in tissues likely differ from the TCR repertoires found in blood. Compared with non-shared clonotypes, clonotypes shared by all four sorted-subset donors had higher generation probabilities. Pairwise subsampling indicated that sequencing depth was expected to affect the degree of clonotype sharing among donors. Incomplete sequencing was indicated by rarefaction of sorted-subset datasets, despite the large sequencing depth. When several donors were compared, the shared fraction of clonotypes was about 5% for naive CD4, approximately 3.5% for naive CD8, more than 2% for memory CD4, and 0.35% to 0.4% for memory CD8. Larger estimated clonotype richness was generally found for naive subsets than for memory subsets. Because the study included a small number of donors, the genetic and exposure-history diversity represented was limited.

As regards this clone: Its binding antigen is unknown. Qualities for individual bases were not recorded, and no much larger clone is one base off.

Taken from cysteine to phenylalanine, the CDR3 has 12 residues. Just the 36-base CDR3 DNA is kept, in frame starting at base 1. In the germline V gene (reference sequence), CDR1 corresponds to SEHNR and CDR2 to FQNEAQ. The germline ends are 7 bases apart after V is trimmed by 5 bases and J by 6 bases. Using the deep immunoSEQ assay, TCR CDR3 regions were amplified from genomic DNA by multiplex PCR. For each cell subset, the extracted genomic DNA was distributed evenly across all wells of several immunoSEQ 96-well plates, and each plate served as one replicate. Each replicate PCR for sorted subsets received around 0.2 ug genomic DNA, equal to tens of thousands of T cell genomes. Purified libraries were measured with a Qubit 3.0 fluorometer, size-checked on a Bioanalyzer 2100, and measured again with the KAPA Library Quantification kit. Every immunoSEQ 96-well plate was sequenced on a separate single-read 150-cycle Illumina NextSeq 550 flow cell. The study's own analysis went as follows. The immunoSEQ output contained only junctional sequences without quality scores, so filtering could not match that applied to full-length reads. To assign V/J genes and CDR3, sequences were annotated using PyIR, a Python wrapper for IgBLAST v1.9, with IMGT germline references. Reads were removed for weak V/J assignments (E-value above 1e-6), missing CDR3, stop codons, out-of-frame junctions, or ambiguous translated residues. V3J clonotypes were defined as sequences sharing an identical inferred V gene, J gene, and CDR3 amino acid sequence. To compute the percentage overlap between repertoires, the number of shared unique clonotypes was divided by the size of the smaller repertoire. Richness of each repertoire was evaluated using RTK rarefaction, the Chao1 estimator, and Recon v2.1 estimates of unobserved clonotypes. Generation probabilities for all TCRbeta clonotypes obtained by the gDNA method from a handful of donors were computed using OLGA. TCRdb provides this immuneACCESS table in a form limited to in-frame rearrangements. Some clones are lacking; in checked studies, under half of them reflect an unresolved V gene, and why the rest are absent is not known. D and trimming come from the DNA, and the V and J calls and clone size come from that table. Across this sample there are about 2 million clones, with roughly 94% seen only once. The ten largest clones take up about 0.13% of the sample.

The donors were healthy, HIV-negative adults who had no recently reported acute infections or vaccinations. Only Caucasian adults living in Nashville, Tennessee, USA were represented among the donors. Magnetic negative selection was used to enrich CD4+ T cells, after which naive cells were positively selected on CD45RA and the negative fraction became the memory subset. After blood collection by leukapheresis, PBMCs were isolated using Ficoll-Histopaque density gradient centrifugation and then cryopreserved in the vapor phase of liquid nitrogen. Analytical flow cytometry was used to check the purity and quantity of every magnetically sorted T cell population. Genomic DNA was isolated from every sorted fraction and measured by UV absorbance on a Nanodrop 2000c.

The sequence joins TRBV7-9 to TRBJ2-2; no confident D gene assignment can be made. The sequencing sample was made of naive CD4+ T cells sorted from blood. The cell subset or site label of this sample denotes: CD45RA+ positively selected. The clonotype was recovered from a man aged 18 to 30 in good health. CDR3 protein: CASSRRAGELFF. Read as DNA, the sequence is TGTGCCAGCAGCCGAAGGGCCGGGGAGCTGTTTTTT.